The clone carrying this T cell receptor beta chain was detected only a few times. Its antigen is still unknown. With ten immunoSEQ deep assay plates, unsorted PBMC DNA underwent sequencing. Measured with immunoSEQ multiplex PCR; TCRdb has only the in-frame clones, and not every one. The table shows roughly 490,000 clones, with 76% occurring only once. The data originate from a study of shared clonotypes between healthy human individuals. At the level of the study: The people who gave samples were two women and a few men aged 18 to 49. Study conclusions and caveats: Only blood was sampled, and tissue TCR repertoires likely differ from blood ones.

Sequenced material: PBMCs. The TCR sequence derives from a woman between 40 and 55 years old in good health. Some clones in this sample may be carry-over from other donors' samples.

This chain's CDR3 is CASSSGLAIDTQYF. The CDR3 DNA reads TGTGCCAGCAGCTCGGGACTAGCAATAGATACGCAGTATTTT. The J gene is TRBJ2-3, the V gene TRBV7-3; 9 positions match TRBD2. The J segment lost 5 bases and the V segment lost 4 bases, leaving 4 bases of the junction unmatched. Germline loops: CDR1 SGHTA, CDR2 FQGTGA. CDR3 size: 14 residues.